The source of this T cell receptor beta chain is a study of sequential checkpoint blockade in melanoma. Study-level background: Twenty-two patients had tumor biopsies before treatment and at week 13.

Treatment indicated: randomized to nivolumab then ipilimumab (arm A) or the reverse (arm B). Trimming took off 0 bases at V and 2 bases at J, with 8 bases between the two ends. CDR1 is GTSNPN, CDR2 SVGIG, per germline (reference sequence). The CDR3 consists of 13 residues. The table lists this clone with a few counts. This specimen includes other DNA sequences encoding the same CDR3. The repertoire was sequenced with immunoSEQ multiplex PCR; TCRdb's copy has only in-frame clones and lacks some. The data contain roughly 3,000 clones, around 21% of them singletons. The sequencing here drew on tumor tissue (inferred from file names), taken from a patient given nivolumab and ipilimumab in sequence. The receptor comes from a human donor with melanoma. This chain uses TRBV30 with TRBJ2-7, with unresolved D. The CDR3 spells CAWSVGPTYEQYF. The DNA of the CDR3 is TGTGCCTGGAGTGTAGGGCCAACCTACGAGCAGTACTTC.